The following is a T cell receptor (beta chain) sequence with its context. Its antigen remains unknown. Profiled with immunoSEQ multiplex PCR; TCRdb holds only in-frame clones, not every one. The data contain approximately 150,000 clones, 85% to 95% of them seen just once; the ten biggest clones take up around 5.1%. These data are taken from a study of T cell responses to AZD1222 COVID-19 vaccine. Study-wide points: Only after the peak T cell response were repertoires sampled. Clonal diversity may have been underestimated, and the donors were mostly white British, with more females than males. A reported finding is that nearly half of spike-specific TCRs target unmutated variant regions.

This sample comprised peripheral blood, obtained on day 0 of AZD1222 vaccination. The TCR originated in an adult in good health.

CDR3 DNA: TGTGCCAGCTCACCACAGGGGATATACCAAGAGACCCAGTACTTC. Translation gives CASSPQGIYQETQYF. V is TRBV18 and J is TRBJ2-5; TRBD1 is a possible D gene (5 bases). Trimming pared 1 base from V and 0 bases from J, leaving 9 bases between. Germline loops: CDR1 KGHSH, CDR2 LQKENI. The CDR3 covers 15 residues.